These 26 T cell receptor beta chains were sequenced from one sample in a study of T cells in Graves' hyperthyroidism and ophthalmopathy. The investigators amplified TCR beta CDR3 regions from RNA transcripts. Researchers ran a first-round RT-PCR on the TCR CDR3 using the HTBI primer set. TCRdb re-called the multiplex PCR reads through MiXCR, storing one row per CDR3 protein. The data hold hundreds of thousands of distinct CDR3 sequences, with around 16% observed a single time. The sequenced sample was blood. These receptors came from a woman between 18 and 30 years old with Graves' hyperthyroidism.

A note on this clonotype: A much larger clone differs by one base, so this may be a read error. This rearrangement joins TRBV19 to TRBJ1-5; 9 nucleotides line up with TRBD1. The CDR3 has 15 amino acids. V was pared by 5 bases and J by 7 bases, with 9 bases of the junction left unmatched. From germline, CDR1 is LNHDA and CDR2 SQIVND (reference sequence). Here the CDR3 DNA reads TGTGCCAGTAGTTCGGGACAGGGTTGTCGACAGCCCCAGCATTTT. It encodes CASSSGQGCRQPQHF.

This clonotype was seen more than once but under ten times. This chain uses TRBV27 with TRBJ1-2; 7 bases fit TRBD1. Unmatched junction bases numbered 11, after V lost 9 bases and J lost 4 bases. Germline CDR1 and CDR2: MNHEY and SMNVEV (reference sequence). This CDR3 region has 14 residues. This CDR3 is CASTSGGSSYGYTF. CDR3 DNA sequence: TGTGCCAGTACCTCAGGGGGTTCTAGCTATGGCTACACCTTC.

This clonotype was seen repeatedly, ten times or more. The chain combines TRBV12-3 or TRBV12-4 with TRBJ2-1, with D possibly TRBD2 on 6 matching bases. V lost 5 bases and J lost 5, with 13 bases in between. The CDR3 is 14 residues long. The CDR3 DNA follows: TGTGCCAGCAGTCCTCGGGAGTCCCACAATGAGCAGTTCTTC. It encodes CASSPRESHNEQFF.

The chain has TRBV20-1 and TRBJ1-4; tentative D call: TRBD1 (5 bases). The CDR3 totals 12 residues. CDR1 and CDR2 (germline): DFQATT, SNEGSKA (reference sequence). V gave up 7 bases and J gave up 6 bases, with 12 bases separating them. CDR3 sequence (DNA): TGCAGTGTTTTCCAGGGTGATGAAAAACTGTTTTTT. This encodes CSVFQGDEKLFF.

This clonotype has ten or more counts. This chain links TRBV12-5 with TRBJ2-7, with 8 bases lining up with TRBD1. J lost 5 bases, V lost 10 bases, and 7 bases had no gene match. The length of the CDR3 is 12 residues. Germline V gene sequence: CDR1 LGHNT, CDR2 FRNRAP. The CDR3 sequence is CATTRDRNEQYF. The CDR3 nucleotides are TGTGCTACTACCCGGGACAGGAACGAGCAGTACTTC.

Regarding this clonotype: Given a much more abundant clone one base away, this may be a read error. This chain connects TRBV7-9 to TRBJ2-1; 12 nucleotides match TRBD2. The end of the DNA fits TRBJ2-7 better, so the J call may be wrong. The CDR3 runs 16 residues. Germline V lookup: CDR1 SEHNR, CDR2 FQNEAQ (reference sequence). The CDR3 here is CASSSTSGRKYNEQYF. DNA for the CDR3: TGTGCCAGCAGCTCCACTAGCGGGAGGAAATACAATGAGCAGTACTTC.

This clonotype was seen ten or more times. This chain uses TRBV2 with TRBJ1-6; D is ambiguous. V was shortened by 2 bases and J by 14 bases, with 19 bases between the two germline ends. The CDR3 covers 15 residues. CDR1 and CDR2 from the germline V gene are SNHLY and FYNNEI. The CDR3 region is CASSETGATYHTLHF. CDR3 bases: TGTGCCAGCAGTGAAACCGGCGCGACCTATCATACCCTCCACTTT.

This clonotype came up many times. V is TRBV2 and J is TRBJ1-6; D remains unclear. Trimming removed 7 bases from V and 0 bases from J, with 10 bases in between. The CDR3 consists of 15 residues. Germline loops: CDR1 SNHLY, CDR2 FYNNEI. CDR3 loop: CASTEQSSYNSPLHF. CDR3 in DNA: TGTGCCAGCACCGAACAGAGCTCCTATAATTCACCCCTCCACTTT.

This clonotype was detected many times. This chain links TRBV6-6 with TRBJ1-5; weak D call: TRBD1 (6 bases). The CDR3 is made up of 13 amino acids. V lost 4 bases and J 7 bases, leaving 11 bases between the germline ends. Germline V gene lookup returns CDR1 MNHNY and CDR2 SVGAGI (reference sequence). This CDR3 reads CASSFLQGQPQHF. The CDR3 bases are TGTGCCAGCAGTTTCCTACAGGGACAGCCCCAGCATTTT.

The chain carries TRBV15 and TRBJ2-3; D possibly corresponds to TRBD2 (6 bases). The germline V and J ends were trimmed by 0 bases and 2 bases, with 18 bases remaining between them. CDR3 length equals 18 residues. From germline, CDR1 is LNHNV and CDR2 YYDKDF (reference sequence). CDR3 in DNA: TGTGCCACCAGCAGAGATTTAGGGCTACTAGCAGCCACAGATACGCAGTATTTT. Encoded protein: CATSRDLGLLAATDTQYF.

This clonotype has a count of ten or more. Written as DNA, the CDR3 is TGTGCCAGCAGTTTATGGACAGGGGGAAGCTCCTACAATGAGCAGTTCTTC. Encoded protein: CASSLWTGGSSYNEQFF. The chain has TRBV28 and TRBJ2-1; 9 bases align to TRBD1. Unmatched junction bases numbered 3, after V lost 0 bases and J lost 0 bases. The CDR3 has 17 residues. Per the germline V gene, CDR1 is MDHEN and CDR2 is SYDVKM.

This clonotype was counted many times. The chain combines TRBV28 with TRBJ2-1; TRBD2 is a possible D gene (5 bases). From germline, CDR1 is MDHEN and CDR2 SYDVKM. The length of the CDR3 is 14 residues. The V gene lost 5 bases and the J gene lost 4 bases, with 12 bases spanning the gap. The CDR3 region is CASSEEREYNEQFF. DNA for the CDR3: TGTGCCAGCAGTGAGGAGAGGGAGTACAATGAGCAGTTCTTC.

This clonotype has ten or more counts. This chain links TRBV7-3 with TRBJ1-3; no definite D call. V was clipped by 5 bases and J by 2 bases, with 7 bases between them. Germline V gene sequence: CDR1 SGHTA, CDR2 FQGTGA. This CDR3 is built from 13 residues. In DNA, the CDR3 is TGTGCCAGCAGCCGAGGGCCTGGAAACACCATATATTTT. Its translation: CASSRGPGNTIYF.

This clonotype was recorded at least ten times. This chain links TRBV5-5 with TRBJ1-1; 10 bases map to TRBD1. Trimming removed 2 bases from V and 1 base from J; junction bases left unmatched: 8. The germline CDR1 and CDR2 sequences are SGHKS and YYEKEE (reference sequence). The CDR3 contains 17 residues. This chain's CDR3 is CASSLWGQGRRNTEAFF. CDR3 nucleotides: TGTGCCAGCAGCTTATGGGGACAGGGGAGGCGGAACACTGAAGCTTTCTTT.

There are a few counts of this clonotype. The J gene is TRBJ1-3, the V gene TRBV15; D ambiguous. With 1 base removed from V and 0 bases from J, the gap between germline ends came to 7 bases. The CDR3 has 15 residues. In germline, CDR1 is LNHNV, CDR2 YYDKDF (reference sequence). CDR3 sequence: CATSRVWTSGNTIYF. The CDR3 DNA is TGTGCCACCAGCAGAGTTTGGACCTCTGGAAACACCATATATTTT.

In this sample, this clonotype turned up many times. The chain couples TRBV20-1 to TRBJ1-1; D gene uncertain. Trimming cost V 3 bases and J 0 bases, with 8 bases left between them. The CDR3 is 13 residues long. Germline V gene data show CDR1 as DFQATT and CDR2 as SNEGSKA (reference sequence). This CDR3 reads CSARLELNTEAFF. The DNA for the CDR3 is TGCAGTGCTAGGTTAGAACTGAACACTGAAGCTTTCTTT.

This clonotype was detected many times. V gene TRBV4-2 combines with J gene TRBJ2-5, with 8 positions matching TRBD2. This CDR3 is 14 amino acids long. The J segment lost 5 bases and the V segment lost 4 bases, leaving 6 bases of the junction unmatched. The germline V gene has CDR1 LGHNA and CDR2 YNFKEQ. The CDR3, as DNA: TGTGCCAGCAGCCTTAGCGGGAAGGATGAGACCCAGTACTTC. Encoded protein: CASSLSGKDETQYF.

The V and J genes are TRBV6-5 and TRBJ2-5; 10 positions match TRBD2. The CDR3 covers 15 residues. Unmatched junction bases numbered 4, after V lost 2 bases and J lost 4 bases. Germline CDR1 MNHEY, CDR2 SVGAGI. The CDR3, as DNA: TGTGCCAGCAGTTACAGGGGACTAGCGCGAGAGACCCAGTACTTC. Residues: CASSYRGLARETQYF.

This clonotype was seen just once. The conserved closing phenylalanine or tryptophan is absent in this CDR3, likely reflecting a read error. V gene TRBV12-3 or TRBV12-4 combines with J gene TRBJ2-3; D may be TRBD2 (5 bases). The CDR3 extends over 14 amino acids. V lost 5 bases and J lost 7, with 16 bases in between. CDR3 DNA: TGTGCCAGCAGTCCTGGACTCACCACGTATACGCAGTATCTT. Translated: CASSPGLTTYTQYL.

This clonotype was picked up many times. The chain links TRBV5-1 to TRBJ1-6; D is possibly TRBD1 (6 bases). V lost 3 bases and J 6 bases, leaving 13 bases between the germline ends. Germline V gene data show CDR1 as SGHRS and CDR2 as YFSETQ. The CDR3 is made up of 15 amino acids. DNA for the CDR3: TGCGCCAGCAGCTCGGTGGGGACAACTAATTCACCCCTCCACTTT. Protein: CASSSVGTTNSPLHF.

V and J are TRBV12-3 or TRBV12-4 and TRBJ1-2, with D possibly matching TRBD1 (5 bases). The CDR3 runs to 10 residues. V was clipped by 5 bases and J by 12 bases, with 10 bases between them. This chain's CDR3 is CASSAGFHTF. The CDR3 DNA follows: TGTGCCAGCAGTGCAGGGTTTCACACCTTC.

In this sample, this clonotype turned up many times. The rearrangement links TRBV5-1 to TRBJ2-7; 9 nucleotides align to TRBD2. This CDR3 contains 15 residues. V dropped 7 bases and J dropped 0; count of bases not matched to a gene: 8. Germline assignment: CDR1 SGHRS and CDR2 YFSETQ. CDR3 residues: CASGVAGGISYEQYF. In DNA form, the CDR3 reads TGCGCCAGCGGGGTCGCGGGGGGGATCTCCTACGAGCAGTACTTC. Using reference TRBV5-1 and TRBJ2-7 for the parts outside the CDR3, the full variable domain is KAGVTQTPRYLIKTRGQQVTLSCSPISGHRSVSWYQQTPGQGLQFLFEYFSETQRNKGNFPGRFSGRQFSNSRSEMNVSTLELGDSALYLCASGVAGGISYEQYFGPGTRLTVT.

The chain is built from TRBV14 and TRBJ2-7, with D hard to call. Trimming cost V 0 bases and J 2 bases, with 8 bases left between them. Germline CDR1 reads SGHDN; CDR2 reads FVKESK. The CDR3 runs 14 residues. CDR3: CASSQDMAAYEQYF. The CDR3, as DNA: TGTGCCAGCAGCCAAGACATGGCAGCCTACGAGCAGTACTTC.

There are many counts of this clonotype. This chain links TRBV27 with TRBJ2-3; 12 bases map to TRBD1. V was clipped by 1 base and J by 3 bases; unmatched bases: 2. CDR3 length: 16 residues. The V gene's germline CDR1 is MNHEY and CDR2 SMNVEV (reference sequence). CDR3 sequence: CASSLWGQGATDTQYF. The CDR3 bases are TGTGCCAGCAGTTTATGGGGACAGGGGGCAACAGATACGCAGTATTTT.

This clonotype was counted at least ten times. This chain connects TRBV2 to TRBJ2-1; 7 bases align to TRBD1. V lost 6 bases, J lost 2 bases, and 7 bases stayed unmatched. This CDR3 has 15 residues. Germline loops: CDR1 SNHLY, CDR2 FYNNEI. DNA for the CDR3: TGTGCCAGCAGGGCCGGCACAGGGGCCTACAATGAGCAGTTCTTC. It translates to CASRAGTGAYNEQFF.

In DNA, the CDR3 is TGCAGCGTCCGGGGACTAGCGGGAGTAGCTGAGCAGTTCTTC. It is translated as CSVRGLAGVAEQFF. This sequence joins TRBV29-1 and TRBJ2-1, with 14 bases that match TRBD2. In germline, CDR1 is SQVTM, CDR2 ANQGSEA. Losses at the gene ends were 6 bases for V and 9 bases for J; bases not matched to a gene: 7. This CDR3 comprises 14 residues.